Listed below are T cell receptor beta chains from one sample, sequenced in a study of blood T cell repertoires in COVID-19. This table comes from immunoSEQ multiplex PCR, and its TCRdb copy is limited to in-frame clones, with some not included. The sample lists about 80,000 clones, about four fifths occurring once. The sequencing sample was made of peripheral blood. The origin of the receptors is a human donor in a cohort sampled during active COVID-19. Each CDR3 is given with its conserved first and last residue. D genes are given only for firm matches. Some rows mark clone size as missing; the rest say once, few, many or name a class of expanded clone.

TGTGCCAGCAGCGCTACGGGACTTTCCTACAATGAGCAGTTCTTC | CASSATGLSYNEQFF | . | TRBJ2-1 | . | TRBV9
TGTGCCAGCAGGAAAGCGGGGGGTCCAGATACGCAGTATTTT | CASRKAGGPDTQYF | . | TRBJ2-3 | TRBD2 | TRBV3-1/TRBV3-2
TGTGCCAGCAGCCTGGACAGTGTGACGCAGTATTTT | CASSLDSVTQYF | many | TRBJ2-3 | . | TRBV28
TGTGCCAGCAGCTCCTCAGGGGGCGGCCAAGGTGAAAAACTGTTTTTT | CASSSSGGGQGEKLFF | . | TRBJ1-4 | TRBD1 | TRBV5-4
TGTGCCAGCAGTTTTAGCGGGGGATCATACAATGAGCAGTTCTTC | CASSFSGGSYNEQFF | . | TRBJ2-1 | TRBD2 | TRBV7-3
TGTGCCATCAGTGATCAGGGGACAGGAAGGTTCGAAGCTTTCTTT | CAISDQGTGRFEAFF | . | TRBJ1-1 | TRBD1 | TRBV10-3
TGCAGCGTACTCTACCTCACTTCAAACAATGAGCAGTTCTTC | CSVLYLTSNNEQFF | . | TRBJ2-1 | . | TRBV29-1
TGTGCCAGTAGTGTCGTAGGCACGAGGGAAGCTTTCTTT | CASSVVGTREAFF | . | TRBJ1-1 | . | TRBV19
TGCAGCGTGACAAAAGGACAGGGAAAATCCTACGAGCAGTACTTC | CSVTKGQGKSYEQYF | . | TRBJ2-7 | TRBD1 | TRBV29-1
TGTGCCAGCAGCCTACAGGGGGAGAACACTGAAGCTTTCTTT | CASSLQGENTEAFF | . | TRBJ1-1 | TRBD1 | TRBV7-6
TGCAGTGCTAGTGGGGGCTTTAGCGGGGCCTACAATGAGCAGTTCTTC | CSASGGFSGAYNEQFF | . | TRBJ2-1 | TRBD2 | TRBV20-1
TGTGCCAGCAGCTCCATAGCGGGAGGTACAGATACGCAGTATTTT | CASSSIAGGTDTQYF | . | TRBJ2-3 | TRBD2 | TRBV7-6
TGTGCCAGCAGCTTGGTGGCTAGCGGCTACACCTTC | CASSLVASGYTF | . | TRBJ1-2 | . | TRBV5-6
TGTGCCAGCTCCCGAGCGGGAGGGTTAGTCCAGTACTTC | CASSRAGGLVQYF | . | TRBJ2-5 | TRBD2 | TRBV6-5
TGTGCCAGCAGCCCGGGGACAGGCCACGAGCAGTACTTC | CASSPGTGHEQYF | few | TRBJ2-7 | TRBD1 | TRBV7-6
TGCGCCAGCACCCCGACAGGGATTAATGAAAAACTGTTTTTT | CASTPTGINEKLFF | . | TRBJ1-4 | TRBD1 | TRBV4-1
TGTGCCAGCAGCCGTCAGGGACAGGGGGCCGGGGAGCTGTTTTTT | CASSRQGQGAGELFF | . | TRBJ2-2 | TRBD1 | TRBV7-6
TGTGCCAGCAGTTTGCGACAGGGGAACACTGAAGCTTTCTTT | CASSLRQGNTEAFF | . | TRBJ1-1 | TRBD1 | TRBV28
TGTGCCTGCCCCTCGGGGGGTCCAACGCCACAAGAGACCCAGTACTTC | CACPSGGPTPQETQYF | . | TRBJ2-5 | TRBD2 | TRBV30
TGTGCCAGCAGCTTAGGACAACCGACTGGAAACACCATATATTTT | CASSLGQPTGNTIYF | few | TRBJ1-3 | . | TRBV7-9
TGTGCCAGCGGATCCCTTAATACAGGGTTTAATTCACCCCTCCACTTT | CASGSLNTGFNSPLHF | . | TRBJ1-6 | . | TRBV5-6
TGTGCCAGCAGCGCAGGGAATTCTGGAAACACCATATATTTT | CASSAGNSGNTIYF | . | TRBJ1-3 | . | TRBV9
TGTGCCAGCAGCCAGGGCTTTCAAGAGACCCAGTACTTC | CASSQGFQETQYF | few | TRBJ2-5 | . | TRBV6-6
TGTGCCAGCAGCTTGTTAGACGGAGCGGGAGTATACAATGAGCAGTTCTTC | CASSLLDGAGVYNEQFF | . | TRBJ2-1 | TRBD2 | TRBV11-2
TGTGCCAGTAGTACCTACGGGACATCCTACGAGCAGTACTTC | CASSTYGTSYEQYF | . | TRBJ2-7 | . | TRBV19
TGTGCCAGCAGCCCTCCTTATAGCAATCAGCCCCAGCATTTT | CASSPPYSNQPQHF | once | TRBJ1-5 | . | TRBV7-9
TGTGCCAGCAGTCCTACCTACAATGAGCAGTTCTTC | CASSPTYNEQFF | . | TRBJ2-1 | . | TRBV28
TGTGCCAGCAGCTATCCCGGGACTGGGAGGCCCCAGCATTTT | CASSYPGTGRPQHF | . | TRBJ1-5 | . | TRBV5-8